What follows are 26 T cell receptor beta chains derived from one specimen sequenced in a study of T-cell reconstitution after alpha-beta-depleted transplantation in children. This sample's TCRbeta library carried unique molecular identifier barcodes. TCRdb reprocessed the PCR reads via MiXCR and lists one record per CDR3 protein. The data show roughly 250,000 distinct CDR3 sequences, 6.5% to 9% seen once. Sequencing used PBMCs, mostly from graft donor cells, obtained 180 days after TCRalphabeta/CD19-depleted stem cell transplant. The receptor set was obtained from a male patient between 5 and 17 years old who had a stem cell transplant for acute lymphoblastic leukemia, so the T cells may come from the graft donor.

The table lists this clonotype with many counts. The rearrangement uses TRBV5-5 and TRBJ2-1; no firm D call. The CDR3 totals 15 residues. V gave up 0 bases and J gave up 3 bases, with 10 bases separating them. Per germline, CDR1 SGHKS and CDR2 YYEKEE (reference sequence). CDR3 sequence: CASSLAAASYNEQFF. The CDR3 DNA reads TGTGCCAGCAGCTTGGCCGCAGCCAGCTACAATGAGCAGTTCTTC.

This clonotype was seen at least ten times. The chain joins TRBV7-9 to TRBJ1-1, with D unclear. Looked up from germline, CDR1 is SEHNR and CDR2 is FQNEAQ (reference sequence). The CDR3 runs 13 residues. The V and J ends lost 7 bases and 1 base respectively, with 10 bases between them. CDR3 region: CASTQTGNTEAFF. As DNA, the CDR3 is TGTGCCAGCACCCAAACTGGGAACACTGAAGCTTTCTTT.

This clonotype was counted ten times or more. The chain has TRBV5-1 and TRBJ2-3, with D possibly matching TRBD2 (5 bases). This CDR3 comprises 17 residues. Germline lookup yields CDR1 SGHRS and CDR2 YFSETQ. V dropped 2 bases and J dropped 0 bases, with 16 bases sitting between them. The CDR3 DNA reads as TGCGCCAGCAGCTTTGCGGGCTCCCGCGGGAGCACAGATACGCAGTATTTT. It translates to CASSFAGSRGSTDTQYF.

This clonotype was seen ten or more times. The chain is built from TRBV9 and TRBJ2-2, with 11 bases lining up with TRBD2. J was trimmed by 3 bases and V by 1 base; bases with no gene match: 11. This CDR3 comprises 19 residues. Germline CDR1 and CDR2: SGDLS and YYNGEE. Here the CDR3 reads CASSVRVTSGTIYTGELFF. CDR3 sequence (DNA): TGTGCCAGCAGCGTAAGGGTGACTAGCGGGACCATATACACCGGGGAGCTGTTTTTT.

This clonotype appeared many times. This chain connects TRBV5-4 to TRBJ2-5, with D maybe TRBD1 (6 bases). The V end lost 4 bases, the J end lost 3 bases, and 10 bases lay between the germline ends. Germline lookup yields CDR1 SGHNT and CDR2 YYREEE (reference sequence). CDR3 size: 13 residues. The CDR3 region is CASSPAGEETQYF. In DNA, the CDR3 is TGTGCCAGCAGCCCTGCAGGGGAAGAGACCCAGTACTTC.

This clonotype appeared a few times. The rearrangement uses TRBV13 and TRBJ2-2; weak D call: TRBD2 (5 bases). Trimming cost V 4 bases and J 0 bases, with 15 bases left between them. Germline assignment: CDR1 PRHDT and CDR2 FYEKMQ (reference sequence). This CDR3 contains 17 residues. This CDR3 reads CASSSLAPTTNTGELFF. The CDR3 DNA reads as TGTGCCAGCAGCTCCTTAGCGCCTACCACGAACACCGGGGAGCTGTTTTTT.

This clonotype was recorded many times. The V and J genes are TRBV12-3 or TRBV12-4 and TRBJ2-1; 8 positions match TRBD2. CDR3 length equals 16 residues. V shed 1 base, J shed 5 bases, and the junction held 7 bases outside the gene matches. This CDR3 reads CASSLVGAGVDNEQFF. CDR3 bases: TGTGCCAGCAGTTTAGTAGGAGCGGGGGTGGACAATGAGCAGTTCTTC.

V is TRBV21-1 and J is TRBJ2-7; the table gives TRBD2 as D, unverified against the DNA. TRBV21-1 is annotated as a pseudogene. This CDR3 has 16 amino acids. The CDR3 sequence is CASSKEEPGGGYEQYF. In DNA form, the CDR3 reads TGTGCCAGCAGCAAAGAGGAGCCGGGAGGGGGATACGAGCAGTACTTC.

This clonotype has a count of ten or more. The chain uses TRBV27 and TRBJ2-3; 9 bases agree with TRBD1. V trimming: 3 bases; J trimming: 2 bases; junction bases outside the gene matches: 9. CDR1 MNHEY and CDR2 SMNVEV come from the germline V gene (reference sequence). This CDR3 spans 17 amino acids. CDR3 loop: CASSFSRGTGNTDTQYF. The CDR3 DNA sequence: TGTGCCAGCAGTTTCTCCCGGGGGACAGGGAACACAGATACGCAGTATTTT.

This clonotype showed up many times. V gene TRBV5-1 combines with J gene TRBJ2-5, with a weak D call TRBD1 (7 bases). Trimming removed 3 bases at V and 4 bases at J, with 10 bases between. Germline values: CDR1 SGHRS, CDR2 YFSETQ. This CDR3 is built from 13 residues. CDR3 bases: TGCGCCAGCAGCTGGCAGGGGGGAGAGACCCAGTACTTC. Amino acids: CASSWQGGETQYF.

This clonotype was picked up many times. The chain's CDR3 is CASSPKDKLNTGELFF. CDR3 sequence (DNA): TGTGCCAGCAGCCCTAAGGACAAGCTAAACACCGGGGAGCTGTTTTTT. This chain uses TRBV7-8 with TRBJ2-2; weak D call: TRBD1 (5 bases). V lost 5 bases, J lost 2 bases, and 15 bases lay in between. The CDR3 spans 16 residues. Germline V gene data show CDR1 as SGHVS and CDR2 as FQNEAQ.

This clonotype was recorded at least ten times. The rearrangement uses TRBV11-2 and TRBJ2-5; no definite D call. The V gene lost 3 bases and the J gene lost 5 bases, with 13 bases spanning the gap. The CDR3 loop spans 14 amino acids. Per the germline V gene, CDR1 is SGHAT and CDR2 is FQNNGV. This CDR3 reads CASSLWTLEETQYF. CDR3 coding DNA: TGTGCCAGCAGCTTGTGGACCTTGGAGGAGACCCAGTACTTC.

This chain connects TRBV3-1 to TRBJ1-6; a possible D gene is TRBD1 (6 bases). The germline CDR1 and CDR2 sequences are LGHDT and YNNKEL (reference sequence). Between the trimmed V and J ends, which lost 7 bases and 7 bases, there was a span of 23 bases. The CDR3 loop spans 17 amino acids. Here the CDR3 DNA reads TGTGCCAGCACCCAGTGGGGAAGGGGGTCGGGAAATTCACCCCTCCACTTT. It yields the protein CASTQWGRGSGNSPLHF.

This clonotype was found many times. The V call is TRBV7-9, the J call TRBJ2-1, with 8 bases lining up with TRBD1. From germline, CDR1 is SEHNR and CDR2 FQNEAQ (reference sequence). V was clipped by 3 bases and J by 3 bases; unmatched bases: 4. This CDR3 region has 15 residues. The CDR3 nucleotides read TGTGCCAGCAGCTTCGGGACAGGCGTCTACAATGAGCAGTTCTTC. Translating gives CASSFGTGVYNEQFF.

This clonotype showed up many times. The rearrangement joins TRBV7-3 to TRBJ2-2; D call uncertain. V was clipped by 5 bases and J by 4 bases, with 8 bases between them. The germline V gene has CDR1 SGHTA and CDR2 FQGTGA. CDR3 length: 13 residues. The chain's CDR3 is CASSQVGTGELFF. CDR3 nucleotide sequence: TGTGCCAGCAGCCAAGTTGGCACCGGGGAGCTGTTTTTT.

This clonotype was counted at least ten times. The chain is built from TRBV6-5 and TRBJ1-5; TRBD1 aligns across 8 bases. In germline, CDR1 is MNHEY, CDR2 SVGAGI. V was clipped by 5 bases and J by 3 bases; unmatched bases: 9. The CDR3 has 16 amino acids. The CDR3 protein is CASSTRTGISNQPQHF. The CDR3 coding sequence is TGTGCCAGCAGTACTCGGACAGGGATTTCCAATCAGCCCCAGCATTTT.

This clonotype was seen more than once but under ten times. The J gene is TRBJ2-2, the V gene TRBV5-1, with D perhaps TRBD1 (5 bases). The CDR3 has 15 residues. V lost 1 base to trimming and J lost 7 bases, with 14 bases between them. Germline V gene sequence: CDR1 SGHRS, CDR2 YFSETQ. The CDR3 sequence is CASSLQRGASGELFF. CDR3 bases: TGCGCCAGCAGCTTGCAAAGGGGTGCGAGCGGGGAGCTGTTTTTT.

This clonotype has a count of ten or more. A read error is possible here, since a much larger clone lies one base away. The gene calls are TRBV5-5 and TRBJ2-2; a possible D gene is TRBD2 (6 bases). Trimming left V 3 bases short and J 6 bases short, with 12 bases between. This CDR3 contains 14 residues. Per the germline V gene, CDR1 is SGHKS and CDR2 is YYEKEE (reference sequence). The CDR3 DNA is TGTGCCAGCAGCTCGGGACTTAACTCCGGGGAGCTGTTTTTT. Its translation: CASSSGLNSGELFF. Based on the CDR3 plus reference TRBV5-5 and TRBJ2-2, the full variable domain is DAGVTQSPTHLIKTRGQQVTLRCSPISGHKSVSWYQQVLGQGPQFIFQYYEKEERGRGNFPDRFSARQFPNYSSELNVNALLLGDSALYLCASSSGLNSGELFFGEGSRLTVL.

This clonotype came up many times. The chain recombines TRBV9 with TRBJ2-2; 10 bases are a match to TRBD2. V was pared by 4 bases and J by 4 bases, with 4 bases of the junction left unmatched. The CDR3 is 15 residues long. The germline CDR1 and CDR2 sequences are SGDLS and YYNGEE. The CDR3 DNA reads as TGTGCCAGCAGCCTTAGCGGGAGGAGCACCGGGGAGCTGTTTTTT. As protein: CASSLSGRSTGELFF.

This clonotype was detected many times. CDR3 loop: CSARDPGGTQYF. The CDR3 DNA reads as TGCAGTGCTAGAGATCCGGGGGGGACCCAGTACTTC. The chain is built from TRBV20-1 and TRBJ2-5; 7 bases map to TRBD2. Germline lookup yields CDR1 DFQATT and CDR2 SNEGSKA (reference sequence). J gave up 7 bases and V 0 bases, and 2 bases lay outside the gene matches. This CDR3 comprises 12 residues.

This clonotype was observed many times. The chain recombines TRBV18 with TRBJ1-6; D is undetermined. The CDR3 extends over 16 amino acids. V dropped 2 bases and J dropped 2 bases, with 10 bases sitting between them. CDR1 is KGHSH and CDR2 is LQKENI in the germline V gene. CDR3 amino acids: CASSPVDPPYNSPLHF. The DNA for the CDR3 is TGTGCCAGCTCACCAGTTGATCCACCCTATAATTCACCCCTCCACTTT.

This clonotype was observed many times. V and J are TRBV9 and TRBJ2-2; D unresolved. V was clipped by 1 base and J by 5 bases, with 3 bases between them. Germline loops: CDR1 SGDLS, CDR2 YYNGEE. The CDR3 covers 12 residues. The CDR3 is CASSVITGELFF. In nucleotides, the CDR3 is TGTGCCAGCAGCGTAATAACCGGGGAGCTGTTTTTT. The variable domain in full, with the rest retrieved from reference TRBV9 and TRBJ2-2, is DSGVTQTPKHLITATGQRVTLRCSPRSGDLSVYWYQQSLDQGLQFLIQYYNGEERAKGNILERFSAQQFPDLHSELNLSSLELGDSALYFCASSVITGELFFGEGSRLTVL.

This clonotype was recorded many times. CDR3 amino acids: CASSLALYREDQEGAFF. The CDR3 bases are TGTGCCAGCAGCTTAGCCCTCTACAGGGAAGATCAAGAAGGAGCTTTCTTT. V usage is TRBV7-9 and J usage is TRBJ1-1, with D possibly being TRBD1 (6 bases). Germline values: CDR1 SEHNR, CDR2 FQNEAQ (reference sequence). The CDR3 contains 17 residues. V was trimmed by 0 bases and J by 10 bases, leaving 24 bases between them.

This clonotype has just one count. The CDR3: CASSLRDTDQGEQYF. The DNA for the CDR3 is TGTGCCAGCAGCTTGAGGGACACCGATCAGGGGGAGCAGTACTTC. The V and J genes are TRBV11-2 and TRBJ2-7, with a tentative D call TRBD1 (6 bases). Looked up from germline, CDR1 is SGHAT and CDR2 is FQNNGV. This CDR3 has 15 residues. Trimming cost V 3 bases and J 7 bases, with 19 bases left between them.

This clonotype was detected many times. This sequence joins TRBV6-1 and TRBJ2-5; D is possibly TRBD2 (6 bases). The CDR3 extends over 13 amino acids. V was cut by 11 bases and J by 5 bases, with 18 bases left in between. Germline CDR1 reads MNHNS; CDR2 reads SASEGT. Here the CDR3 reads CAGSKLALETQYF. Here the CDR3 DNA reads TGTGCCGGCTCGAAGCTAGCGTTGGAGACCCAGTACTTC.

This clonotype was detected ten times or more. This rearrangement joins TRBV12-3 or TRBV12-4 to TRBJ2-7, with D perhaps TRBD1 (8 bases). The CDR3 sequence is 12 residues long. Trimming stripped 8 bases from V and 5 bases from J, with 13 bases between. The CDR3 protein is CASGQGGNEQYF. Here the CDR3 DNA reads TGTGCCAGCGGACAGGGAGGGAACGAGCAGTACTTC.